In this sample, the clone carrying this T cell receptor (beta chain) turned up many times. Template material for amplifying TCR beta CDR3 regions consisted of RNA transcripts. During a first-round RT-PCR of the TCR CDR3, the HTBI primer set was used. TCRdb fed the multiplex PCR reads into MiXCR, producing one record per CDR3 protein. The sample lists 700,000 or so distinct CDR3 sequences, approximately 14% occurring once. This specimen comes from a study of T cells in Graves' hyperthyroidism and ophthalmopathy. Each ophthalmopathy patient scored at least 3 on the Clinical Activity Score and at least 4 on NOSPECS grade, with duration under 3 months. The clonotype originates from a woman aged 45-60 years with Graves' ophthalmopathy. Sequenced sample: blood.

The CDR3 DNA reads TGCAGTGCTAGAGATGGAGCTAGCGGGGGCTACGAGCAGTACTTC. Translating it yields CSARDGASGGYEQYF. This chain connects TRBV20-1 to TRBJ2-7; 10 nucleotides line up with TRBD2. The germline V gene encodes CDR1 DFQATT and CDR2 SNEGSKA (reference sequence). The CDR3 spans 15 residues. V lost 0 bases, J lost 3 bases, and 5 bases stayed unmatched.